Shown below are 10 T cell receptor beta chains from a single sample sequenced in a study of PD-L1 blockade in urothelial cancer. Using immunoSEQ multiplex PCR, the repertoire was profiled, and TCRdb retains in-frame clones only, with some absent. Of roughly 90,000 clones in the sample, approximately 91% are singletons; the top ten hold approximately 9%. The specimen comprised PBMCs, sampled around atezolizumab (anti-PD-L1) treatment. Source of these receptors: a man aged 55 to 70 with urothelial cancer.

The chain uses TRBV5-5 and TRBJ1-1; TRBD1 is a possible D gene (5 bases). CDR1 SGHKS and CDR2 YYEKEE come from the germline V gene (reference sequence). V dropped 0 bases and J dropped 3 bases, with 12 bases sitting between them. This CDR3 is 15 amino acids long. The CDR3, as DNA: TGTGCCAGCAGCTTGGAGCCACAGGCTGACACTGAAGCTTTCTTT. Encoded protein: CASSLEPQADTEAFF. The full variable domain, rest sourced from reference TRBV5-5 and TRBJ1-1, is DAGVTQSPTHLIKTRGQQVTLRCSPISGHKSVSWYQQVLGQGPQFIFQYYEKEERGRGNFPDRFSARQFPNYSSELNVNALLLGDSALYLCASSLEPQADTEAFFGQGTRLTVV.

The chain employs TRBV7-2 and TRBJ2-5; tentative D call: TRBD1 (6 bases). Trimming pared 5 bases from V and 4 bases from J, leaving 14 bases between. The CDR3 loop spans 14 amino acids. Germline CDR1 and CDR2: SGHTA and FQGNSA. The DNA of the CDR3 is TGTGCCAGCAGCGTGGGAGTAGGGGGAGAGACCCAGTACTTC. It encodes CASSVGVGGETQYF.

The chain is built from TRBV10-3 and TRBJ1-2; D remains unclear. The length of the CDR3 is 16 residues. V dropped 7 bases and J dropped 0 bases, with 18 bases sitting between them. CDR1 is ENHRY, CDR2 SYGVKD, per germline. The CDR3 region has the DNA TGTGCCATCAACCCGACGCCGGTAGAGGCTAACTATGGCTACACCTTC. Translating gives CAINPTPVEANYGYTF.

The rearrangement uses TRBV30 and TRBJ1-1; 8 nucleotides match TRBD1. This CDR3 has 13 amino acids. The germline CDR1 and CDR2 sequences are GTSNPN and SVGIG (reference sequence). V was clipped by 3 bases and J by 2 bases; unmatched bases: 2. CDR3 DNA sequence: TGTGCCTGGAGCGGACAGGGCAACACTGAAGCTTTCTTT. Encoded protein: CAWSGQGNTEAFF.

V is TRBV2 and J is TRBJ2-3, with TRBD2 matching over 8 bases. Germline lookup yields CDR1 SNHLY and CDR2 FYNNEI. The CDR3 is 16 residues long. Trimming took 1 base from V and 2 from J; bases not matched to a gene: 5. The CDR3 here is CASSEGSGTNTDTQYF. DNA for the CDR3: TGTGCCAGCAGTGAAGGTAGCGGGACCAACACAGATACGCAGTATTTT. Supplemented by reference TRBV2 and TRBJ2-3, the full variable domain reads EPEVTQTPSHQVTQMGQEVILRCVPISNHLYFYWYRQILGQKVEFLVSFYNNEISEKSEIFDDQFSVERPDGSNFTLKIRSTKLEDSAMYFCASSEGSGTNTDTQYFGPGTRLTVL.

The rearrangement uses TRBV4-2 and TRBJ2-3, with no clear D. The V end was cut by 2 bases, the J end by 1 base, with 10 bases between. CDR1 and CDR2 from the germline V gene are LGHNA and YNFKEQ. There are 15 residues in the CDR3. The CDR3 loop reads CASSQYLSGTDTQYF. CDR3 sequence (DNA): TGTGCCAGCAGCCAATATCTCTCTGGCACAGATACGCAGTATTTT.

The chain employs TRBV18 and TRBJ1-1, with D perhaps TRBD1 (5 bases). Germline values: CDR1 KGHSH, CDR2 LQKENI. The CDR3 length is 14 residues. Trimming pared 2 bases from V and 1 base from J, leaving 8 bases between. The CDR3: CASSPSQGNTEAFF. For the CDR3, the DNA is TGTGCCAGCTCACCATCGCAGGGGAACACTGAAGCTTTCTTT.

This chain links TRBV28 with TRBJ2-1, with TRBD2 matching over 12 bases. The germline V gene has CDR1 MDHEN and CDR2 SYDVKM. With V trimmed by 8 bases and J by 4 bases, 3 bases remained unmatched. The CDR3 has 14 amino acids. In DNA, the CDR3 is TGTGCCAGCGGGACTAGCGGGCAGTACAATGAGCAGTTCTTC. It codes for CASGTSGQYNEQFF.

The chain couples TRBV5-1 to TRBJ2-7, with 10 bases that match TRBD2. Trimming took 0 bases from V and 0 from J; bases not matched to a gene: 6. Germline V gene lookup returns CDR1 SGHRS and CDR2 YFSETQ. The CDR3 runs to 17 residues. The CDR3 sequence: CASSLDPASGSSYEQYF. The CDR3 bases are TGCGCCAGCAGCTTGGATCCCGCTAGCGGGAGCTCCTACGAGCAGTACTTC.

The chain recombines TRBV7-2 with TRBJ2-5; unclear D gene. The CDR3 has 13 residues. Trimming cost V 8 bases and J 1 base, with 11 bases left between them. Germline V gene sequence: CDR1 SGHTA, CDR2 FQGNSA. CDR3 nucleotide sequence: TGTGCCAGCCTCCCGAGCGTCCAAGAGACCCAGTACTTC. Protein: CASLPSVQETQYF.